This record looks at one TCR beta chain sequence and its context. Antigen specificity is unknown. There are 13 residues in the CDR3. CDR1 and CDR2 (germline): SNHLY, FYNNEI. The junction had 0 bases not matched to a gene; V was cut back by 4 bases and J by 4 bases. These data originate in a study of cytomegalovirus exposure and HLA in healthy donors. 60 Vbeta and 13 Jbeta primers were used in PCR. Some clones are missing from TCRdb's copy, which holds only in-frame ones; the method was immunoSEQ multiplex PCR. Of more than 80,000 clones in the sample, under 85% are singletons; the top ten hold approximately 4%. Study-level results: Because they were indistinguishable, some V segments, including TRBV6-2 and TRBV6-3, were excluded.

The sequenced material came from PBMCs. The rearrangement joins TRBV2 to TRBJ1-1; 10 positions agree with TRBD1. This receptor was obtained from a woman aged 40 to 55 in good health and CMV-seropositive. CDR3 nucleotide sequence: TGTGCCAGCAGTGGGGACAGGGGCACTGAAGCTTTCTTT. Its translation is CASSGDRGTEAFF.